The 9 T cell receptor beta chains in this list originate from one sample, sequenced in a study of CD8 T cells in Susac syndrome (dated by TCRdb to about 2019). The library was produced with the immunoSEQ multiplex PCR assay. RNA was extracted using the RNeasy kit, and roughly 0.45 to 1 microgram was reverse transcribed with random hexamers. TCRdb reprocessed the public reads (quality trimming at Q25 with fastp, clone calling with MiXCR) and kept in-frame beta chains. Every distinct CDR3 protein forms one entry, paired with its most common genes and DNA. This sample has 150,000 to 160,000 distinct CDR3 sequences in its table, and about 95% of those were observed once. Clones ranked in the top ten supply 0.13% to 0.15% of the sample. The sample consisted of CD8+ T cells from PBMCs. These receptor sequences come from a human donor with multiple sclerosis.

In nucleotides, the CDR3 is TGTGCCAGCAGTTTTGTAGGGGACGGCACAGATACGCAGTATTTT. Translated: CASSFVGDGTDTQYF. This sequence joins TRBV27 and TRBJ2-3, with D perhaps assigned TRBD1 or TRBD2 (5 bases each). Germline loops: CDR1 MNHEY, CDR2 SMNVEV (reference sequence). Trimming left V 3 bases short and J 1 base short, with 11 bases between. The CDR3 loop spans 15 amino acids.

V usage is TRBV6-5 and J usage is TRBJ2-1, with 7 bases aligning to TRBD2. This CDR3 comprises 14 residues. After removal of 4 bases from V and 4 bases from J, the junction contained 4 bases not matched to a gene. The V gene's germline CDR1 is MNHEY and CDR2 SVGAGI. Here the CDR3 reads CASSWEGRYNEQFF. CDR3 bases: TGTGCCAGCAGTTGGGAGGGGAGATACAATGAGCAGTTCTTC.

CDR3 protein: CACLGQANEKLFF. The CDR3 DNA is TGTGCCTGCCTAGGACAGGCGAATGAAAAACTGTTTTTT. This chain uses TRBV30 with TRBJ1-4, with TRBD1 identical over 7 bases. This CDR3 is 13 amino acids long. Germline V gene lookup returns CDR1 GTSNPN and CDR2 SVGIG (reference sequence). J was trimmed by 5 bases and V by 6 bases; bases with no gene match: 6. Supplemented by reference TRBV30 and TRBJ1-4, the full variable domain reads SQTIHQWPATLVQPVGSPLSLECTVEGTSNPNLYWYRQAAGRGLQLLFYSVGIGQISSEVPQNLSASRPQDRQFILSSKKLLLSDSGFYLCACLGQANEKLFFGSGTQLSVL.

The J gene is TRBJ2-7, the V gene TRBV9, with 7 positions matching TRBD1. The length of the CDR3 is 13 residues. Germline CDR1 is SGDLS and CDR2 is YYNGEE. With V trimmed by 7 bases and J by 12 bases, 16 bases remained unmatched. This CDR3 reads CASSAINRQGRYV. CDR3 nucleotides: TGTGCCAGCTCAGCAATAAACCGACAGGGCCGGTACGTC.

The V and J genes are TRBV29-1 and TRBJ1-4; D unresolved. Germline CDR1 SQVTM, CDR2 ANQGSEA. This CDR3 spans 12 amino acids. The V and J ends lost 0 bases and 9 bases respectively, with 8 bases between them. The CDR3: CSVEERQKKLFF. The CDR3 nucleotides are TGCAGCGTTGAAGAGAGGCAGAAAAAACTGTTTTTT.

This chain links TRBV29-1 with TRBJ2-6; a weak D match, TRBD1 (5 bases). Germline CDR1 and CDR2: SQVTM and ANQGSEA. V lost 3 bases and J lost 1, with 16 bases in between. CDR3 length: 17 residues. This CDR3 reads CSVEIDSNGSGANVLTF. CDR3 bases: TGCAGCGTTGAGATCGACAGTAATGGGTCTGGGGCCAACGTCCTGACTTTC.

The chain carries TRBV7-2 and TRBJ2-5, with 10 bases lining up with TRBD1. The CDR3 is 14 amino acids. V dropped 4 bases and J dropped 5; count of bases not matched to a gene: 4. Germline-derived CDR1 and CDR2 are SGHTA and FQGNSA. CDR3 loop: CASSSTGGRETQYF. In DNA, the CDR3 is TGTGCCAGCAGCTCGACAGGGGGCAGGGAGACCCAGTACTTC.

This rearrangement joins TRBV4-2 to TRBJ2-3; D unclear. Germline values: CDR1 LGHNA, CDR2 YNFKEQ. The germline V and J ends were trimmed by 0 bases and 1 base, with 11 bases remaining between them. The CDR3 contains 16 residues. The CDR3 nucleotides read TGTGCCAGCAGCCAAGAGGATGGCTTACGCACAGATACGCAGTATTTT. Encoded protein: CASSQEDGLRTDTQYF.

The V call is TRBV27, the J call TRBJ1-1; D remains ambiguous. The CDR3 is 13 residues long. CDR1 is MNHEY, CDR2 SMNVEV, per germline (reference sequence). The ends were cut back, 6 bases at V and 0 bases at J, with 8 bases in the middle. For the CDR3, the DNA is TGTGCCAGCAGCATGACCGTGAACACTGAAGCTTTCTTT. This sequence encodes CASSMTVNTEAFF.